Below, 22 T cell receptor beta chains from the same sample are listed, as sequenced in a study of a mutant IDH1 vaccine in newly diagnosed glioma. Time point specified: baseline, week 1 (first vaccination visit). Treatment in this sample: pre-vaccination baseline after standard-of-care therapy. The method was immunoSEQ multiplex PCR; TCRdb's version includes in-frame clones alone and lacks a portion of them. The table includes some 23,000 clones, 93% detected once. The sequenced sample was PBMCs, obtained from a glioma patient treated with radiotherapy, temozolomide or both. The receptors come from a man in his forties with glioma.

This sequence joins TRBV23-1 and TRBJ1-4; possibly TRBD1 for D (5 bases). TRBV23-1 is classed as an ORF, of uncertain function. V dropped 5 bases and J dropped 7 bases, with 20 bases sitting between them. This CDR3 has 16 residues. The CDR3 spells CASSGRDGLSTEKLFF. DNA of the CDR3: TGCGCCAGCAGTGGGCGGGACGGGCTTTCCACTGAAAAACTGTTTTTT.

The chain links TRBV2 to TRBJ1-1; D is unclear. CDR1 is SNHLY, CDR2 FYNNEI, per germline. The V and J ends lost 6 bases and 2 bases respectively, with 4 bases between them. The CDR3 contains 11 residues. As DNA, the CDR3 is TGTGCCAGCAGGGAAAACACTGAAGCTTTCTTT. Translation gives CASRENTEAFF.

The genes are TRBV7-3 and TRBJ2-7; perhaps TRBD2 as D (7 bases). Trimming took off 5 bases at V and 2 bases at J, with 19 bases between the two ends. Per the germline V gene, CDR1 is SGHTA and CDR2 is FQGTGA. There are 16 residues in the CDR3. The CDR3: CASSPQGGVLPYEQYF. In DNA form, the CDR3 reads TGTGCCAGCAGCCCCCAAGGGGGGGTCCTCCCCTACGAGCAGTACTTC. Using reference TRBV7-3 and TRBJ2-7 for the parts outside the CDR3, the full variable domain is GAGVSQTPSNKVTEKGKYVELRCDPISGHTALYWYRQSLGQGPEFLIYFQGTGAADDSGLPNDRFFAVRPEGSVSTLKIQRTERGDSAVYLCASSPQGGVLPYEQYFGPGTRLTVT.

This rearrangement joins TRBV7-2 to TRBJ1-2; tentatively, D is TRBD1 (5 bases). The germline V gene has CDR1 SGHTA and CDR2 FQGNSA. The CDR3 has 14 amino acids. Trimming cost V 8 bases and J 4 bases, with 17 bases left between them. Written as DNA, the CDR3 is TGTGCCAGCCCTGGGGGGAATCTCCTCTATGGCTACACCTTC. It is translated as CASPGGNLLYGYTF.

V is TRBV2 and J is TRBJ2-3; D tentatively reads TRBD1 or TRBD2 (6 bases each). V lost 6 bases to trimming and J lost 3 bases, with 19 bases between them. Germline loops: CDR1 SNHLY, CDR2 FYNNEI. This CDR3 is built from 16 residues. The CDR3 nucleotides read TGTGCCAGCAGGGAGGGGGGAGCTGGAGGGACAGATACGCAGTATTTT. Its protein product is CASREGGAGGTDTQYF.

V gene TRBV7-2 combines with J gene TRBJ2-1, with 11 bases lining up with TRBD2. The germline gives CDR1 SGHTA, CDR2 FQGNSA. The CDR3 is 14 residues long. The junction had 4 bases not matched to a gene; V was cut back by 4 bases and J by 8 bases. The CDR3 DNA is TGTGCCAGCAGCTACGGGACTAGCGGCTATGAGCAGTTCTTC. This translates into CASSYGTSGYEQFF.

V and J are TRBV19 and TRBJ1-5; 7 bases match TRBD1. Germline V gene sequence: CDR1 LNHDA, CDR2 SQIVND (reference sequence). V lost 9 bases to trimming and J lost 5 bases; unmatched junction nucleotides: 13. The length of the CDR3 is 15 residues. CDR3 residues: CASQERGQKDQPQHF. CDR3 nucleotide sequence: TGTGCCAGCCAGGAGAGGGGGCAAAAGGATCAGCCCCAGCATTTT.

The V gene is TRBV5-4, the J gene TRBJ2-3; D might be TRBD2 (6 bases). The V end was cut by 4 bases, the J end by 8 bases, with 26 bases between. The CDR3 extends over 17 amino acids. Germline-derived CDR1 and CDR2 are SGHNT and YYREEE (reference sequence). DNA for the CDR3: TGTGCCAGCAGCCTGCCCCCTTGGAGACTAGGGATCGCTACGCAGTATTTT. The encoded protein is CASSLPPWRLGIATQYF.

This chain uses TRBV25-1 with TRBJ1-2; D is perhaps TRBD1 (5 bases). Trimming took 4 bases from V and 4 from J, leaving 10 bases between them. The V gene's germline CDR1 is MGHDK and CDR2 SYGVNS. The CDR3 contains 13 residues. DNA of the CDR3: TGTGCCAGCAGTGCACAGGAACTCTATGGCTACACCTTC. It is translated as CASSAQELYGYTF.

Only one count was recorded for this clone. The chain couples TRBV18 to TRBJ2-2, with unresolved D. Germline V gene data show CDR1 as KGHSH and CDR2 as LQKENI. This CDR3 has 12 residues. Trimming took off 3 bases at V and 8 bases at J, with 7 bases between the two ends. CDR3 DNA sequence: TGTGCCAGCTCACCGAGAGCAGGGGAGCTGTTTTTT. It specifies CASSPRAGELFF.

The CDR3 reads CAWSLTGFGGYTF. The CDR3, as DNA: TGTGCCTGGAGCCTGACAGGGTTTGGAGGCTACACCTTC. This chain connects TRBV30 to TRBJ1-2; 7 bases match TRBD1. The germline V gene encodes CDR1 GTSNPN and CDR2 SVGIG (reference sequence). V was clipped by 3 bases and J by 8 bases; unmatched bases: 9. CDR3 length equals 13 residues. Variable domain in full (rest from reference TRBV30 and TRBJ1-2): SQTIHQWPATLVQPVGSPLSLECTVEGTSNPNLYWYRQAAGRGLQLLFYSVGIGQISSEVPQNLSASRPQDRQFILSSKKLLLSDSGFYLCAWSLTGFGGYTFGSGTRLTVV.

The genes are TRBV19 and TRBJ1-5; maybe TRBD1 (5 bases). The CDR3 is 15 residues long. V was shortened by 0 bases and J by 3 bases, with 9 bases between the two germline ends. Per the germline V gene, CDR1 is LNHDA and CDR2 is SQIVND (reference sequence). CDR3 sequence reads: CASSIDEGNNQPQHF. CDR3 in DNA: TGTGCCAGTAGTATAGATGAGGGGAACAATCAGCCCCAGCATTTT.

The chain is built from TRBV30 and TRBJ2-7, with D perhaps TRBD1 or TRBD2 (5 bases each). There are 15 residues in the CDR3. Germline V gene data show CDR1 as GTSNPN and CDR2 as SVGIG (reference sequence). The ends were cut back, 3 bases at V and 0 bases at J, with 15 bases in the middle. The CDR3, as DNA: TGTGCCTGGAGCGTGGGACGTATGAGCTCCTACGAGCAGTACTTC. Residues: CAWSVGRMSSYEQYF.

This chain links TRBV11-2 with TRBJ2-2; the match to TRBD2 covers 8 bases. With 5 bases clipped from V and 7 bases from J, the junction kept 12 bases outside the gene matches. CDR3 length: 16 amino acids. Germline loops: CDR1 SGHAT, CDR2 FQNNGV. This CDR3 reads CASSRTRGGADGELFF. CDR3 nucleotide sequence: TGTGCCAGCAGCCGAACTCGGGGGGGGGCGGACGGGGAGCTGTTTTTT.

Notes on this clone: Other DNA sequences in the same sample also yield this CDR3. The rearrangement links TRBV7-9 to TRBJ2-7; D remains unclear. This CDR3 region has 10 residues. Per the germline V gene, CDR1 is SEHNR and CDR2 is FQNEAQ (reference sequence). V lost 7 bases, J lost 5 bases, and 6 bases lay in between. CDR3 sequence reads: CASIPHEQYF. CDR3 nucleotide sequence: TGTGCCAGCATCCCCCACGAGCAGTACTTC. Full variable domain (missing parts from reference TRBV7-9 and TRBJ2-7): DTGVSQNPRHKITKRGQNVTFRCDPISEHNRLYWYRQTLGQGPEFLTYFQNEAQLEKSRLLSDRFSAERPKGSFSTLEIQRTEQGDSAMYLCASIPHEQYFGPGTRLTVT.

V usage is TRBV5-1 and J usage is TRBJ2-7; TRBD2 matches at 10 bases. Germline V CDR1 and CDR2: SGHRS, YFSETQ. The CDR3 extends over 14 amino acids. Trimming cost V 4 bases and J 7 bases; bases outside gene matches: 8. This chain's CDR3 is CASSEYSGRHEQYF. CDR3 DNA: TGCGCCAGCAGCGAATATAGCGGGAGGCATGAGCAGTACTTC.

J is TRBJ1-6 and V is TRBV4-1, with TRBD1 as a possible D gene (6 bases). The CDR3 is 15 amino acids. V was trimmed by 2 bases and J by 10 bases, leaving 15 bases between them. Per germline, CDR1 MGHRA and CDR2 YSYEKL. Written as DNA, the CDR3 is TGCGCCAGCAGCCAAAGGGGATACAGGGACTCACCCCTCCACTTT. This sequence encodes CASSQRGYRDSPLHF.

J is TRBJ2-1 and V is TRBV4-3, with 7 bases identical to TRBD2. The CDR3 runs to 14 residues. Germline CDR1 LGHNA, CDR2 YSLEER. The ends lost 4 bases at V and 9 bases at J; junction bases unmatched: 9. For the CDR3, the DNA is TGCGCCAGCAGCCCCACCCGGGCTAGCGGTGAGCAGTTCTTC. Translation gives CASSPTRASGEQFF.

The J gene is TRBJ1-1, the V gene TRBV6-5; 8 bases match TRBD1. Trimming took 0 bases from V and 1 from J; bases not matched to a gene: 1. The germline CDR1 and CDR2 sequences are MNHEY and SVGAGI. The CDR3 extends over 15 amino acids. CDR3 bases: TGTGCCAGCAGTTACTCGGGACAGGCGAACACTGAAGCTTTCTTT. It translates to CASSYSGQANTEAFF.

In nucleotides, the CDR3 is TGCGCCAGCAGTGAGGGGACACATAACTATGGCTACACCTTC. Its protein product is CASSEGTHNYGYTF. The chain is built from TRBV10-2 and TRBJ1-2, with D maybe TRBD1 (6 bases). The V gene's germline CDR1 is WSHSY and CDR2 SAAADI. CDR3 size: 14 residues. V was cut by 2 bases and J by 1 base, with 8 bases left in between.

This clone appeared a few times. The chain combines TRBV11-2 with TRBJ2-1; D is undetermined. CDR1 is SGHAT, CDR2 FQNNGV, per germline. The ends were cut back, 0 bases at V and 7 bases at J, with 10 bases in the middle. The CDR3 has 14 residues. This CDR3 reads CASSLESSRNEQFF. The CDR3 DNA follows: TGTGCCAGCAGCTTAGAAAGTTCCCGGAATGAGCAGTTCTTC.

This clone has a single count. The rearrangement links TRBV5-1 to TRBJ1-1, with D hard to call. Germline CDR1 reads SGHRS; CDR2 reads YFSETQ. The CDR3 consists of 14 residues. Trimming shortened V by 0 bases and J by 2 bases, and 8 bases separated the two germline ends. The CDR3 region has the DNA TGCGCCAGCAGCTTGGGACCCCCTAACACTGAAGCTTTCTTT. Its translation: CASSLGPPNTEAFF.